This T cell receptor beta chain comes out of a study of blood T cell repertoires in COVID-19. Study in general: Sample material is recorded as cDNA or gDNA derived from T cells, B-cell-depleted T cells, or PBMCs.

The germline V gene encodes CDR1 GTSNPN and CDR2 SVGIG (reference sequence). The CDR3 runs 15 residues. Trimming cost V 1 base and J 3 bases, with 12 bases left between them. In the authors' methods: Nucleated cell counts were estimated from reference gene primer amplification. Sequencing used immunoSEQ multiplex PCR; TCRdb keeps in-frame clones, though not all of them. V, J and clone size are taken as reported in that table, and D and trimming were inferred from the DNA itself. This table holds around 200,000 clones, approximately 83% found once. The chain recombines TRBV30 with TRBJ2-2; D perhaps matches TRBD1 (5 bases). Source material: peripheral blood. The receptor was isolated from a human donor with active or convalescent COVID-19. The donor label of this sample is uncertain. The CDR3: CAWSGGPPYTGELFF. In nucleotides, the CDR3 is TGTGCCTGGAGTGGGGGCCCCCCCTACACCGGGGAGCTGTTTTTT. Full variable domain (missing parts from reference TRBV30 and TRBJ2-2): SQTIHQWPATLVQPVGSPLSLECTVEGTSNPNLYWYRQAAGRGLQLLFYSVGIGQISSEVPQNLSASRPQDRQFILSSKKLLLSDSGFYLCAWSGGPPYTGELFFGEGSRLTVL.